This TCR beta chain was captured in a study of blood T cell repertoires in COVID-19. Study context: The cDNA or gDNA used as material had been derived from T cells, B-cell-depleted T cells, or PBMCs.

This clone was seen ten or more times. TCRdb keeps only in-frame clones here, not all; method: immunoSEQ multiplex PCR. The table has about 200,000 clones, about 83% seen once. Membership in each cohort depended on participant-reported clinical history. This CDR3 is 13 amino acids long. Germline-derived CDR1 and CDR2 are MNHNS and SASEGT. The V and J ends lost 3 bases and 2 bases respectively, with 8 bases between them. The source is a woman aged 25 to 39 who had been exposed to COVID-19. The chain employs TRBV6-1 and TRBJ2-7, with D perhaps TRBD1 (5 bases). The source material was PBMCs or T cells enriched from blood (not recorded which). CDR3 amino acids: CASSDDSPYEQYF. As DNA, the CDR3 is TGTGCCAGCAGTGATGACAGTCCCTACGAGCAGTACTTC.